This TCR beta chain was recorded in a study of response to subunit inactivated influenza vaccine. TCRdb re-called the RT-PCR reads through MiXCR, storing one row per CDR3 protein. The sample gives about 780,000 distinct CDR3 sequences, around 18% of which show up once; roughly a tenth is in the top ten. Deletions cut 0 bases from V and 5 bases from J, with 10 bases between. This CDR3 region has 14 residues. CDR1 SGHTA and CDR2 FQGNSA come from the germline V gene. The clonotype comes from a man aged 50-59 years who received an inactivated influenza vaccine. The chain has TRBV7-2 and TRBJ2-5; D uncertain. The material sequenced was PBMCs from blood, taken less than 6 days after vaccination. CDR3: CASSLATVSETQYF. The CDR3 region has the DNA TGTGCCAGCAGCTTAGCCACAGTATCGGAGACCCAGTACTTC.